The 26 T cell receptor beta chains given below trace back to one sample, sequenced in a study of blood T cell repertoires in COVID-19. Produced via immunoSEQ multiplex PCR; TCRdb's table is partial and in-frame only. The table has some 250,000 clones, more than 75% seen once. Sequencing input: PBMCs or T cells enriched from blood (not recorded which). These receptors originate from a man between 18 and 35 years old who had recovered from COVID-19.

The chain combines TRBV29-1 with TRBJ2-7, with D perhaps TRBD2 (6 bases). The CDR3 is 14 residues long. Trimming shortened V by 6 bases and J by 3 bases, and 18 bases separated the two germline ends. Germline V gives CDR1 SQVTM, CDR2 ANQGSEA. The CDR3 reads CSVTSIRGYYEQYF. DNA of the CDR3: TGCAGCGTGACCTCCATCCGGGGGTACTACGAGCAGTACTTC.

This chain connects TRBV19 to TRBJ2-3; 7 positions agree with TRBD2. The junction had 8 bases not matched to a gene; V was cut back by 0 bases and J by 2 bases. CDR3 size: 17 residues. The germline CDR1 and CDR2 sequences are LNHDA and SQIVND (reference sequence). The CDR3, as DNA: TGTGCCAGTAGTATAGATGCTAGCGGAGTAAACACAGATACGCAGTATTTT. As protein: CASSIDASGVNTDTQYF.

The sample holds one count of this clone. The V call is TRBV7-3, the J call TRBJ1-2, with TRBD1 matching over 10 bases. The CDR3 covers 14 residues. CDR1 and CDR2 from the germline V gene are SGHTA and FQGTGA. J was trimmed by 6 bases and V by 3 bases; bases with no gene match: 4. CDR3 DNA sequence: TGTGCCAGCAGCTTCTCCGGGACAGGGGATGGCTACACCTTC. This encodes CASSFSGTGDGYTF.

The chain links TRBV3-1 (or the pseudogene TRBV3-2) to TRBJ2-7, with D perhaps matching TRBD1 (6 bases). The CDR3 sequence is 16 residues long. The germline V gene encodes CDR1 LGHDT and CDR2 YNNKEL (reference sequence). The ends were cut back, 1 base at V and 2 bases at J, with 15 bases in the middle. The CDR3 is CASSQGIWGPPYEQYF. Written as DNA, the CDR3 is TGTGCCAGCAGCCAAGGAATCTGGGGGCCCCCCTACGAGCAGTACTTC.

The rearrangement uses TRBV14 and TRBJ1-6, with 11 bases that match TRBD1. The trim removed 8 bases at V and 3 bases at J, leaving 0 bases unmatched. Germline lookup yields CDR1 SGHDN and CDR2 FVKESK. The CDR3 has 14 amino acids. The CDR3 sequence is CASGTGGYNSPLHF. The CDR3 coding sequence is TGTGCCAGCGGGACAGGGGGCTATAATTCACCCCTCCACTTT.

Notes on this clone: The same CDR3 arises from other DNA sequences in this sample as well. This chain uses TRBV2 with TRBJ2-2; a possible D gene is TRBD2 (6 bases). CDR3 length equals 13 residues. Trimming left V 5 bases short and J 5 bases short, with 9 bases between. Germline CDR1 is SNHLY and CDR2 is FYNNEI. This chain's CDR3 is CASSLGGTGELFF. The CDR3 DNA sequence: TGTGCCAGCAGTCTGGGGGGAACCGGGGAGCTGTTTTTT.

As regards this clone: At one of its ends the junction is not consistent with the germline gene, which may arise from a read error. This chain uses TRBV20-1 with TRBJ2-3; TRBD1 is a possible D gene (6 bases). Germline V gene sequence: CDR1 DFQATT, CDR2 SNEGSKA (reference sequence). The CDR3 covers 11 residues. The CDR3 is CSALGADTQYF. CDR3 bases: TGCAGTGCTCTGGGGGCAGATACACAGTATTTT.

The chain recombines TRBV5-4 with TRBJ2-5; 13 nucleotides agree with TRBD2. CDR1 is SGHNT and CDR2 is YYREEE in the germline V gene (reference sequence). This CDR3 is built from 19 residues. V trimming: 0 bases; J trimming: 5 bases; junction bases outside the gene matches: 13. The CDR3 protein is CASSLDGLTSGGAWETQYF. Written as DNA, the CDR3 is TGTGCCAGCAGCTTGGACGGGCTTACTAGCGGGGGGGCCTGGGAGACCCAGTACTTC.

V and J are TRBV23-1 and TRBJ2-7, with D perhaps TRBD2 (5 bases). TRBV23-1 is an ORF for which the function is uncertain. V gave up 4 bases and J gave up 3 bases, with 28 bases separating them. The CDR3 consists of 19 residues. This CDR3 reads CASSRILRVQPRVVYEQYF. CDR3 DNA: TGCGCCAGCAGTCGGATACTGAGGGTGCAGCCAAGAGTTGTCTACGAGCAGTACTTC.

The chain links TRBV4-1 to TRBJ2-3, with D unresolved. Germline CDR1 and CDR2: MGHRA and YSYEKL. The V end lost 4 bases, the J end lost 5 bases, and 16 bases lay between the germline ends. CDR3 size: 15 residues. The CDR3 nucleotides are TGCGCCAGCAGCCCCCCTACCCAGGCCCGAGATACGCAGTATTTT. Residues: CASSPPTQARDTQYF.

The chain employs TRBV28 and TRBJ1-6, with D maybe TRBD1 (5 bases). V was cut by 6 bases and J by 9 bases, with 15 bases left in between. CDR3 size: 14 residues. Germline CDR1 and CDR2: MDHEN and SYDVKM. In nucleotides, the CDR3 is TGTGCCAGCAGCCCGGGCGGGACGGCTTCACCCCTCCACTTT. It translates to CASSPGGTASPLHF.

The rearrangement joins TRBV7-9 to TRBJ2-5; 10 bases fit TRBD2. Germline assignment: CDR1 SEHNR and CDR2 FQNEAQ (reference sequence). This CDR3 is built from 14 residues. V dropped 2 bases and J dropped 5; count of bases not matched to a gene: 2. DNA of the CDR3: TGTGCCAGCAGCTTACTAGCGGGAGTGGAGACCCAGTACTTC. It specifies CASSLLAGVETQYF.

This clone was seen only a few times. The chain couples TRBV2 to TRBJ2-3, with 9 bases identical to TRBD2. V was clipped by 9 bases and J by 2 bases; unmatched bases: 9. The CDR3 is 15 residues long. CDR1 and CDR2 (germline): SNHLY, FYNNEI. The CDR3 nucleotides read TGTGCCAGTGGAGTTGCGGGAGGGCCCACAGATACGCAGTATTTT. The encoded protein is CASGVAGGPTDTQYF.

The chain carries TRBV2 and TRBJ2-5; tentative D call: TRBD2 (5 bases). Per germline, CDR1 SNHLY and CDR2 FYNNEI. V lost 5 bases and J 4 bases, leaving 17 bases between the germline ends. The CDR3 runs 15 residues. In nucleotides, the CDR3 is TGTGCCAGCAGTCCCCGGGTCCCGGCGGGAGAGACCCAGTACTTC. It codes for CASSPRVPAGETQYF.

The chain recombines TRBV9 with TRBJ2-5; 7 positions agree with TRBD1. The germline CDR1 and CDR2 sequences are SGDLS and YYNGEE. The CDR3 contains 14 residues. V lost 3 bases and J lost 3; bases outside the gene matches: 5. CDR3 bases: TGTGCCAGCAGCGGGACAGGTCGAAAAGAGACCCAGTACTTC. This sequence encodes CASSGTGRKETQYF.

The rearrangement links TRBV5-1 to TRBJ2-3, with 7 bases identical to TRBD1. Germline lookup yields CDR1 SGHRS and CDR2 YFSETQ. This CDR3 contains 14 residues. Trimming cost V 4 bases and J 4 bases; bases outside gene matches: 6. This CDR3 reads CASSVDRVADTQYF. The CDR3 DNA reads TGCGCCAGCAGCGTCGACAGGGTTGCAGATACGCAGTATTTT.

The chain employs TRBV19 and TRBJ2-3; possibly TRBD1 for D (6 bases). The CDR3 loop spans 17 amino acids. V lost 1 base to trimming and J lost 4 bases, with 18 bases between them. Germline CDR1 and CDR2: LNHDA and SQIVND (reference sequence). CDR3 protein: CASSIVWGPGAPDTQYF. In nucleotides, the CDR3 is TGTGCCAGTAGTATAGTTTGGGGGCCAGGGGCCCCAGATACGCAGTATTTT.

The chain couples TRBV7-6 to TRBJ2-5; 14 nucleotides align to TRBD2. J was trimmed by 2 bases and V by 1 base; bases with no gene match: 3. The CDR3 is made up of 17 amino acids. CDR1 and CDR2 from the germline V gene are SGHVS and FNYEAQ. The DNA for the CDR3 is TGTGCCAGCAGCTTAGTATGGACTAGCGGGGGGCAAGAGACCCAGTACTTC. Amino acids: CASSLVWTSGGQETQYF.

The genes are TRBV30 and TRBJ1-4; tentatively, D is TRBD1 (6 bases). The length of the CDR3 is 16 residues. Trimming took 3 bases from V and 7 from J, leaving 21 bases between them. Germline loops: CDR1 GTSNPN, CDR2 SVGIG (reference sequence). The CDR3 reads CAWRGPSQGPFEKLFF. The CDR3 coding sequence is TGTGCCTGGAGAGGTCCCTCACAGGGCCCCTTTGAAAAACTGTTTTTT.

The chain joins TRBV5-6 to TRBJ2-7; TRBD1 aligns across 9 bases. J was trimmed by 6 bases and V by 4 bases; bases with no gene match: 8. Germline lookup yields CDR1 SGHDT and CDR2 YYEEEE. CDR3 length: 14 residues. CDR3 DNA sequence: TGTGCCAGCAGCGGGGGACAGGGAAGGCGCGAGCAGTACTTC. Translation gives CASSGGQGRREQYF.

The chain couples TRBV2 to TRBJ2-7; possible D gene TRBD2, 5 bases. This CDR3 spans 13 amino acids. The V end lost 4 bases, the J end lost 7 bases, and 14 bases lay between the germline ends. CDR1 is SNHLY and CDR2 is FYNNEI in the germline V gene. The CDR3 nucleotides read TGTGCCAGCAGTGTCTCCGGGGTAATTGAGCAGTACTTC. It yields the protein CASSVSGVIEQYF.

The genes are TRBV10-3 and TRBJ2-6; 8 positions match TRBD1. CDR3 length: 16 amino acids. V lost 10 bases, J lost 1 base, and 9 bases stayed unmatched. CDR1 and CDR2 (germline): ENHRY, SYGVKD. The CDR3 here is CATRDRIGSGANVLTF. CDR3 nucleotides: TGTGCCACCAGGGACAGGATCGGGTCTGGGGCCAACGTCCTGACTTTC.

This chain connects TRBV5-1 to TRBJ1-5; D remains ambiguous. The V and J ends lost 4 bases and 1 base respectively, with 6 bases between them. Germline V gene data show CDR1 as SGHRS and CDR2 as YFSETQ. This CDR3 contains 13 residues. In nucleotides, the CDR3 is TGCGCCAGCAGCCCGGGGAGCAATCAGCCCCAGCATTTT. Its translation: CASSPGSNQPQHF. The variable domain in full, with the rest retrieved from reference TRBV5-1 and TRBJ1-5, is KAGVTQTPRYLIKTRGQQVTLSCSPISGHRSVSWYQQTPGQGLQFLFEYFSETQRNKGNFPGRFSGRQFSNSRSEMNVSTLELGDSALYLCASSPGSNQPQHFGDGTRLSIL.

J is TRBJ2-7 and V is TRBV4-1; 9 nucleotides agree with TRBD1. This CDR3 is 15 amino acids long. Unmatched junction bases numbered 9, after V lost 2 bases and J lost 7 bases. Germline V CDR1 and CDR2: MGHRA, YSYEKL. The CDR3 loop reads CASSQIGTGRREQYF. In nucleotides, the CDR3 is TGCGCCAGCAGCCAAATTGGGACAGGGAGAAGAGAGCAGTACTTC.

The chain carries TRBV28 and TRBJ1-1, with 7 bases identical to TRBD1. J lost 0 bases, V lost 4 bases, and 2 bases had no gene match. This CDR3 has 14 residues. In germline, CDR1 is MDHEN, CDR2 SYDVKM. CDR3 in DNA: TGTGCCAGCAGTTACGGGACAGTGAACACTGAAGCTTTCTTT. Translating it yields CASSYGTVNTEAFF. Full variable domain (outside the CDR3, taken from reference TRBV28 and TRBJ1-1): DVKVTQSSRYLVKRTGEKVFLECVQDMDHENMFWYRQDPGLGLRLIYFSYDVKMKEKGDIPEGYSVSREKKERFSLILESASTNQTSMYLCASSYGTVNTEAFFGQGTRLTVV.

The chain carries TRBV5-1 and TRBJ1-2; D remains ambiguous. Germline loops: CDR1 SGHRS, CDR2 YFSETQ. V was pared by 4 bases and J by 7 bases, with 8 bases between. CDR3 length equals 11 residues. CDR3 DNA: TGCGCCAGCAGCCCGGGGATTGGCTACACCTTC. The encoded protein is CASSPGIGYTF.